In its sample, the clone carrying this T cell receptor beta chain was seen once. The sample originates from a study of blood T cell repertoires in COVID-19. On the study more broadly: The samples span acute and convalescent COVID-19 from the United States, Italy and Spain. Sources were T cells, B-cell-depleted T cells, or PBMCs; the material itself was cDNA or gDNA.

Looked up from germline, CDR1 is DFQATT and CDR2 is SNEGSKA (reference sequence). This CDR3 spans 11 amino acids. Trimming cost V 0 bases and J 8 bases, with 4 bases left between them. Original data processing: The assay estimated nucleated cells by amplifying reference gene primers. Only in-frame clones appear in the TCRdb table, and some are missing; sequencing was by immunoSEQ multiplex PCR. The V and J calls and clone size are taken from that table; D and trimming were inferred from the DNA. The sample records around 95,000 clones, 85% being singletons. Sequencing was carried out using peripheral blood. The source is a man between 50 and 59 years old with active or convalescent COVID-19. V gene TRBV20-1 combines with J gene TRBJ2-2; D is undetermined. The CDR3 loop reads CSARDPGELFF. The CDR3 DNA is TGCAGTGCTAGAGATCCTGGGGAGCTGTTTTTT.